A selection of T cell receptor beta chains follows, all from one sample in a study of blood T cell repertoires in COVID-19. The repertoire was sequenced with immunoSEQ multiplex PCR; TCRdb's copy has only in-frame clones and lacks some. The table lists around 200,000 clones, 88% of them singletons, with about 1.6% in the top ten. The sequenced sample consisted of peripheral blood. These receptor sequences come from a man between 18 and 35 years old with active or convalescent COVID-19. CDR3s include the opening cysteine and the closing phenylalanine or tryptophan. The D gene is left open where the match is weak. Clone size is shown for a subset of rows, as once, few, many or a class of expanded clone.

v_gene	abundance	d_gene	j_gene	CDR3nt	CDR3aa
TRBV2	-	-	TRBJ2-5	TGTGCCAGCAGGGAGGCCCGGGACATACAAGAGACCCAGTACTTC	CASREARDIQETQYF
TRBV6-5	-	-	TRBJ2-2	TGTGCCAGCAGACGCCAGGGTAACACCGGGGAGCTGTTTTTT	CASRRQGNTGELFF
TRBV11-2	-	-	TRBJ2-5	TGTGCCAGCAGCTTGCGGCGGGGTGATTGGGAGACCCAGTACTTC	CASSLRRGDWETQYF
TRBV19	once	-	TRBJ2-3	TGTGCCAGTTCAAGGGGGGGGAACACAGATACGCAGTATTTT	CASSRGGNTDTQYF
TRBV10-3	-	-	TRBJ1-5	TGTGCCATCAGGTCAGGGGACAATCAGCCCCAGCATTTT	CAIRSGDNQPQHF
TRBV11-2	-	-	TRBJ2-1	TGTGCCAGCAGCTTAGTTGGGGGAGGTGAGCAGTTCTTC	CASSLVGGGEQFF
TRBV7-9	-	-	TRBJ2-1	TGTGCCAGCAGCTTAGGCCCCATGGCGGAACATTACAATGAGCAGTTCTTC	CASSLGPMAEHYNEQFF
TRBV7-2	-	TRBD2	TRBJ2-7	TGTGCCAGCAGCCAAACTAGCGGGCCATCCTACGAGCAGTACTTC	CASSQTSGPSYEQYF
TRBV5-6	-	TRBD1	TRBJ1-1	TGTGCCAGCAGCTTCGGGACAGGGGTTACTGAAGCTTTCTTT	CASSFGTGVTEAFF
TRBV5-5	few	-	TRBJ2-3	TGTGCCAGCAGCTCCTCCGTCGGTGGCACAGATACGCAGTATTTT	CASSSSVGGTDTQYF
TRBV7-9	-	-	TRBJ1-6	TGTGCCAGCAGCTTAGGACTTTTCAATTCACCCCTCCACTTT	CASSLGLFNSPLHF